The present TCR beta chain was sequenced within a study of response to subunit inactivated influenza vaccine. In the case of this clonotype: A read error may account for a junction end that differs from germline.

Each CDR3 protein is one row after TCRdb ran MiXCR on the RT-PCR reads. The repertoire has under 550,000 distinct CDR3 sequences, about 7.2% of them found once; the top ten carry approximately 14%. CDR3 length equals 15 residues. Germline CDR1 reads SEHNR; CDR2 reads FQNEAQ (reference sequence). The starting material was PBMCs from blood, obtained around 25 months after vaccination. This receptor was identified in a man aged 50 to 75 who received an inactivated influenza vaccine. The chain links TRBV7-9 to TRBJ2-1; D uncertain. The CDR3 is CASSYGLGSYNEEFF. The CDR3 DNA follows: TGTGCCAGCAGCTACGGCCTCGGCTCCTACAATGAGGAGTTCTTC.